The next 4 T cell receptor beta chains were all read from a single sample in a study of CD8+ T cells in alopecia areata. Extraction of RNA preceded its reverse transcription into cDNA, which served as the sequencing template. Here immunoSEQ multiplex PCR was the method, and the copy in TCRdb shows in-frame clones only, minus some. The table lists about 180,000 clones, about 72% of them singletons. Sequencing was performed on CD8+ T cells sorted from blood, taken at week 0. The source is a human donor with alopecia areata.

This clone was seen only once. This sample includes further DNA sequences coding for the same CDR3. The rearrangement joins TRBV5-6 to TRBJ2-7, with 7 bases lining up with TRBD2. CDR3 length equals 12 residues. J lost 7 bases, V lost 2 bases, and 3 bases had no gene match. Germline CDR1 and CDR2: SGHDT and YYEEEE. The CDR3 DNA is TGTGCCAGCAGCTTAGGGAGGGGTGAGCAGTACTTC. It encodes CASSLGRGEQYF.

The chain carries TRBV11-3 and TRBJ2-1, with 11 bases identical to TRBD2. From germline, CDR1 is SGHNT and CDR2 YENEEA. This CDR3 region has 15 residues. V lost 5 bases to trimming and J lost 5 bases; unmatched junction nucleotides: 5. The CDR3 DNA is TGTGCCAGCAGCCTACTAGCGGGGGTCGACAATGAGCAGTTCTTC. Protein: CASSLLAGVDNEQFF.

V and J are TRBV30 and TRBJ2-1; D gene uncertain. Per the germline V gene, CDR1 is GTSNPN and CDR2 is SVGIG (reference sequence). V dropped 1 base and J dropped 8 bases, with 6 bases sitting between them. This CDR3 spans 11 amino acids. CDR3 in amino acids: CAWSEGDEQFF. Written as DNA, the CDR3 is TGTGCCTGGAGTGAAGGCGATGAGCAGTTCTTC. Supplemented by reference TRBV30 and TRBJ2-1, the full variable domain reads SQTIHQWPATLVQPVGSPLSLECTVEGTSNPNLYWYRQAAGRGLQLLFYSVGIGQISSEVPQNLSASRPQDRQFILSSKKLLLSDSGFYLCAWSEGDEQFFGPGTRLTVL.

The chain is built from TRBV7-9 and TRBJ2-6; no definite D call. V shed 7 bases and J shed 0 bases, with 4 bases lying between them. The CDR3 length is 13 residues. In germline, CDR1 is SEHNR, CDR2 FQNEAQ (reference sequence). CDR3 protein: CASTLSGANVLTF. The CDR3 region has the DNA TGTGCCAGCACCCTCTCTGGGGCCAACGTCCTGACTTTC.